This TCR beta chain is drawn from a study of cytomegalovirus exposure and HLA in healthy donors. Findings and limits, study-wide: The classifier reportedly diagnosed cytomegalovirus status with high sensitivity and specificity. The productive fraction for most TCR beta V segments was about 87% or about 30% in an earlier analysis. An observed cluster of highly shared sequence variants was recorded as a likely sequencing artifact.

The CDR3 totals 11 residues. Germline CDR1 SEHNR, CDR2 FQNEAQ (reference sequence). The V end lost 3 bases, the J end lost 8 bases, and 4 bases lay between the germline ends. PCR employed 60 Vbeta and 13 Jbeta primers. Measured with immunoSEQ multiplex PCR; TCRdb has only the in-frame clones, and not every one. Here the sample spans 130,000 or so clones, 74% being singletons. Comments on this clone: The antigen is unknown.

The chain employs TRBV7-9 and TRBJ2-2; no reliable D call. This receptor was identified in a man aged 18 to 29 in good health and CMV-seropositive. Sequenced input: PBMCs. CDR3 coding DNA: TGTGCCAGCAGCTTCACAGGGGAGCTGTTTTTT. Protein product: CASSFTGELFF.